Following are 2 T cell receptor beta chains from one sample sequenced in a study of human T cells and chemical hapten exposure. Time point described: patch test 1, 2 weeks after DPC sensitization. Treatment of the sample: therapeutic diphenylcyclopropenone sensitization with weekly scalp DPC. TCRdb redid the calling of the RACE reads with MiXCR, one entry per CDR3 protein. The sample contains approximately 350,000 distinct CDR3 sequences, approximately 6.9% of which appear only once. Sequenced here: whole blood, sampled in connection with sensitization to the hapten diphenylcyclopropenone (DPC). These receptor sequences come from a woman younger than 35 with alopecia areata. Some clones in this sample may be carry-over from other donors' samples.

This clonotype was counted many times. The chain carries TRBV4-3 and TRBJ2-1; 7 nucleotides agree with TRBD2. Germline CDR1 reads LGHNA; CDR2 reads YSLEER. CDR3 length: 16 residues. V shed 4 bases and J 2 bases; nucleotides not matched to a gene: 8. CDR3 sequence reads: CASSRAVGGTYNEQFF. The CDR3 bases are TGCGCCAGCAGCCGGGCTGTGGGAGGGACCTACAATGAGCAGTTCTTC.

This chain joins TRBV11-2 and TRBJ2-2; unclear D gene. The CDR3 has 12 amino acids. V lost 5 bases, J lost 6 bases, and 7 bases lay in between. Germline assignment: CDR1 SGHAT and CDR2 FQNNGV. The CDR3, as DNA: TGTGCCAGCAGCCCCCCCTCCGGGGAGCTGTTTTTT. This sequence encodes CASSPPSGELFF.